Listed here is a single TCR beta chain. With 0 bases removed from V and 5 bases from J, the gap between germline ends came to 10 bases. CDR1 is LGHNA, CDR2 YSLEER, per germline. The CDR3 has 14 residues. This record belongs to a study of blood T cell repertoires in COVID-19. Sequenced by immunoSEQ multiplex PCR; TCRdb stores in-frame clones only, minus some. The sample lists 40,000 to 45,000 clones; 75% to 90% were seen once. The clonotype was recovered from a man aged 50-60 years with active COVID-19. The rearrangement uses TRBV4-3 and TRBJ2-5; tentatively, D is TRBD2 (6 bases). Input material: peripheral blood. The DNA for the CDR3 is TGCGCCAGCAGCCAAGATCTACGGGGGGAGACCCAGTACTTC. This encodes CASSQDLRGETQYF.